One and the same sample provided the 28 T cell receptor beta chains below, sequenced in a study of cytomegalovirus exposure and HLA in healthy donors. The protocol was immunoSEQ multiplex PCR, while the TCRdb copy is restricted to in-frame clones and leaves out a portion. The table lists over 85,000 clones, approximately 95% of them singletons. The specimen sequenced was PBMCs. These receptors originate from a woman in her twenties or thirties in good health and CMV-seropositive.

This chain links TRBV6-5 with TRBJ2-2, with 8 bases fitting TRBD2. Germline V gene lookup returns CDR1 MNHEY and CDR2 SVGAGI. Trimming at V came to 6 bases and at J to 8 bases, leaving 5 bases not matched to a gene. This CDR3 has 13 residues. The CDR3 DNA reads as TGTGCCAGCAGAACGGGGGGGAGGGGGGAGCTGTTTTTT. Translated, it gives CASRTGGRGELFF.

The count of this clone is one. V and J are TRBV7-9 and TRBJ1-2; TRBD1 might be the D (6 bases). Per the germline V gene, CDR1 is SEHNR and CDR2 is FQNEAQ (reference sequence). Trimming took off 5 bases at V and 5 bases at J, with 15 bases between the two ends. The CDR3 consists of 14 residues. Here the CDR3 DNA reads TGTGCCAGCAGCGACCTGGACAGTCGTTATGGCTACACCTTC. Its translation is CASSDLDSRYGYTF.

This chain links TRBV5-1 with TRBJ2-5, with 7 bases fitting TRBD1. The length of the CDR3 is 15 residues. Germline V lookup: CDR1 SGHRS, CDR2 YFSETQ. The junction had 5 bases not matched to a gene; V was cut back by 0 bases and J by 3 bases. CDR3 DNA: TGCGCCAGCAGCTTGGCCCCGACAGGGAAAGAGACCCAGTACTTC. Protein sequence: CASSLAPTGKETQYF.

This chain uses TRBV7-2 with TRBJ2-7; tentatively, D is TRBD2 (5 bases). This CDR3 spans 15 amino acids. Germline V gene sequence: CDR1 SGHTA, CDR2 FQGNSA. Trimming took 2 bases from V and 1 from J, leaving 12 bases between them. The chain's CDR3 is CASSLWAGLSYEQYF. DNA of the CDR3: TGTGCCAGCAGCTTATGGGCGGGTTTGTCCTACGAGCAGTACTTC.

The chain couples TRBV5-6 to TRBJ1-4, with D hard to call. The CDR3 is made up of 16 amino acids. V lost 1 base, J lost 4 bases, and 14 bases lay in between. In germline, CDR1 is SGHDT, CDR2 YYEEEE. The CDR3 region is CASSLSMKSYNEKLFF. The CDR3 DNA reads as TGTGCCAGCAGCTTGTCGATGAAGTCCTATAATGAAAAACTGTTTTTT.

The genes are TRBV10-3 and TRBJ2-2; TRBD1 aligns across 8 bases. The germline V gene encodes CDR1 ENHRY and CDR2 SYGVKD. This CDR3 region has 14 residues. Trimming took 11 bases from V and 6 from J; bases not matched to a gene: 11. Written as DNA, the CDR3 is TGTGCCGTCCGACAGGGGCTGGTGTCCGGGGAGCTGTTTTTT. Amino acids: CAVRQGLVSGELFF.

The V gene is TRBV28, the J gene TRBJ2-3; 8 bases align to TRBD2. The CDR3 has 15 amino acids. Germline lookup yields CDR1 MDHEN and CDR2 SYDVKM. The trim removed 2 bases at V and 3 bases at J, leaving 4 bases unmatched. In DNA form, the CDR3 reads TGTGCCAGCAGTTTACCGGGAGGGATGACAGATACGCAGTATTTT. Protein: CASSLPGGMTDTQYF.

The chain uses TRBV13 and TRBJ2-2; tentatively, D is TRBD2 (6 bases). The CDR3 extends over 14 amino acids. CDR1 and CDR2 (germline): PRHDT, FYEKMQ (reference sequence). V gave up 8 bases and J gave up 7 bases, with 17 bases separating them. The CDR3 DNA reads TGTGCCAGCGGAACGCGGGGTCTCGGCGGGGAGCTGTTTTTT. This encodes CASGTRGLGGELFF. Filled out from reference TRBV13 and TRBJ2-2, the complete variable domain reads AAGVIQSPRHLIKEKRETATLKCYPIPRHDTVYWYQQGPGQDPQFLISFYEKMQSDKGSIPDRFSAQQFSDYHSELNMSSLELGDSALYFCASGTRGLGGELFFGEGSRLTVL.

The V and J genes are TRBV7-6 and TRBJ2-7; D gene uncertain. Germline V gene lookup returns CDR1 SGHVS and CDR2 FNYEAQ. The CDR3 length is 15 residues. Trimming removed 1 base from V and 2 bases from J, with 12 bases in between. CDR3 nucleotide sequence: TGTGCCAGCAGCTTAGGGCCCACAGACCCCTACGAGCAGTACTTC. Translated, it gives CASSLGPTDPYEQYF.

V and J are TRBV5-4 and TRBJ1-1, with 8 bases aligning to TRBD1. Germline V gene sequence: CDR1 SGHNT, CDR2 YYREEE (reference sequence). The trim removed 2 bases at V and 0 bases at J, leaving 12 bases unmatched. The CDR3 totals 18 residues. CDR3 protein: CASSFDRGELLMNTEAFF. In DNA, the CDR3 is TGTGCCAGCAGCTTCGACAGGGGCGAGCTCCTGATGAACACTGAAGCTTTCTTT.

The chain combines TRBV15 with TRBJ1-5; D possibly corresponds to TRBD1 (6 bases). Trimming took off 0 bases at V and 4 bases at J, with 10 bases between the two ends. Germline V lookup: CDR1 LNHNV, CDR2 YYDKDF (reference sequence). The length of the CDR3 is 15 residues. The CDR3, as DNA: TGTGCCACCAGCAGAGATGGCAGGGGAAATCAGCCCCAGCATTTT. This encodes CATSRDGRGNQPQHF.

V gene TRBV2 combines with J gene TRBJ2-7, with D maybe TRBD2 (6 bases). The length of the CDR3 is 16 residues. CDR1 and CDR2 from the germline V gene are SNHLY and FYNNEI. The ends were cut back, 8 bases at V and 3 bases at J, with 23 bases in the middle. This chain's CDR3 is CASGAKIRGLRYEQYF. The CDR3 DNA is TGTGCCAGCGGGGCCAAAATACGGGGACTCCGCTACGAGCAGTACTTC.

The V gene is TRBV27, the J gene TRBJ2-1, with a weak D call TRBD2 (5 bases). CDR1 and CDR2 (germline): MNHEY, SMNVEV (reference sequence). The CDR3 has 14 residues. V lost 5 bases, J lost 4 bases, and 12 bases lay in between. This CDR3 reads CASSRGARYNEQFF. CDR3 DNA: TGTGCCAGCAGTCGGGGTGCGCGATACAATGAGCAGTTCTTC.

The V call is TRBV4-2, the J call TRBJ2-7, with 10 bases aligning to TRBD2. The CDR3 is made up of 16 amino acids. V trimming: 2 bases; J trimming: 4 bases; junction bases outside the gene matches: 8. CDR1 LGHNA and CDR2 YNFKEQ come from the germline V gene. The CDR3 DNA reads TGTGCCAGCAGCCAAACCAAGGCTAGCGGGAGTTACGAGCAGTACTTC. The encoded protein is CASSQTKASGSYEQYF.

J is TRBJ2-3 and V is TRBV5-6; D is possibly TRBD2 (6 bases). The CDR3 extends over 15 amino acids. Germline V lookup: CDR1 SGHDT, CDR2 YYEEEE. Deletions cut 7 bases from V and 1 base from J, with 16 bases between. CDR3 region: CASRVGGGGTDTQYF. The CDR3 DNA reads as TGTGCCAGCCGGGTGGGGGGAGGTGGCACAGATACGCAGTATTTT.

This chain uses TRBV7-8 with TRBJ2-1, with 7 bases identical to TRBD2. Germline V gene data show CDR1 as SGHVS and CDR2 as FQNEAQ. The CDR3 runs to 13 residues. The V gene end was trimmed by 5 bases and the J gene end by 7 bases; junction bases not matched to a gene: 5. The CDR3: CASSLRLANEQFF. DNA of the CDR3: TGTGCCAGCAGCCTCCGACTAGCAAATGAGCAGTTCTTC.

The chain joins TRBV7-9 to TRBJ1-4, with a weak D call TRBD1 (6 bases). The CDR3 contains 19 residues. Germline CDR1 is SEHNR and CDR2 is FQNEAQ (reference sequence). The germline V and J ends were trimmed by 3 bases and 8 bases, with 28 bases remaining between them. The CDR3 bases are TGTGCCAGCAGCTTGCAGGGGAATCCGACAGGAGACAAAGGGGAAAAACTGTTTTTT. It translates to CASSLQGNPTGDKGEKLFF.

The rearrangement links TRBV11-2 to TRBJ2-3, with 10 bases fitting TRBD1. This CDR3 spans 15 amino acids. Per germline, CDR1 SGHAT and CDR2 FQNNGV. V gave up 1 base and J gave up 8 bases; unmatched junction bases: 6. In nucleotides, the CDR3 is TGTGCCAGCAGCTTAGTAGCCAGGGACAGGGGTACGCAGTATTTT. Residues: CASSLVARDRGTQYF.

The rearrangement uses TRBV28 and TRBJ2-3; D might be TRBD2 (5 bases). This CDR3 region has 16 residues. The V end lost 5 bases, the J end lost 1 base, and 16 bases lay between the germline ends. The V gene's germline CDR1 is MDHEN and CDR2 SYDVKM. The CDR3 here is CASSTARDPRTDTQYF. The CDR3 DNA sequence: TGTGCCAGCAGTACCGCCCGGGATCCCCGCACAGATACGCAGTATTTT.

CDR3: CASSLGLQGAEAFF. The CDR3 nucleotides are TGTGCCAGCAGCTTAGGCTTACAGGGGGCTGAAGCTTTCTTT. The J gene is TRBJ1-1, the V gene TRBV7-8; 8 positions agree with TRBD1. CDR3 length: 14 amino acids. The V gene end was trimmed by 1 base and the J gene end by 6 bases; junction bases not matched to a gene: 4. Germline-derived CDR1 and CDR2 are SGHVS and FQNEAQ.

The chain links TRBV11-2 to TRBJ2-2; 7 bases fit TRBD2. The CDR3 has 18 amino acids. Germline values: CDR1 SGHAT, CDR2 FQNNGV. V lost 3 bases to trimming and J lost 3 bases; unmatched junction nucleotides: 13. DNA for the CDR3: TGTGCCAGCAGCTTTCCCTGGACGACTAGCAGCGACACCGGGGAGCTGTTTTTT. Translating it yields CASSFPWTTSSDTGELFF.

The rearrangement uses TRBV10-3 and TRBJ2-7; TRBD2 matches 13 bases. Germline V gene sequence: CDR1 ENHRY, CDR2 SYGVKD. The trim removed 2 bases at V and 0 bases at J, leaving 7 bases unmatched. The CDR3 covers 18 residues. CDR3 DNA sequence: TGTGCCATCAGTGAGACTAGCGGGAGGGCCAGAATCTCCTACGAGCAGTACTTC. Amino acids: CAISETSGRARISYEQYF.

The V and J genes are TRBV19 and TRBJ1-1; 8 nucleotides line up with TRBD1. V shed 4 bases, J shed 1 base, and the junction held 8 bases outside the gene matches. CDR1 LNHDA and CDR2 SQIVND come from the germline V gene (reference sequence). The length of the CDR3 is 16 residues. In DNA form, the CDR3 reads TGTGCCAGTAGTAACCCCGGACAGGGAAAGAACACTGAAGCTTTCTTT. It encodes CASSNPGQGKNTEAFF.

With respect to this clone: Relative to the germline gene, one junction end is altered; a read error may explain this. The same CDR3 arises from other DNA sequences in this sample as well. This chain links TRBV28 with TRBJ1-2; perhaps TRBD1 as D (5 bases). The CDR3 is 17 residues long. Per germline, CDR1 MDHEN and CDR2 SYDVKM. The chain's CDR3 is CASLSGREEYRSYGYTF. The CDR3 region has the DNA TGCGCCAGCCTTAGTGGCAGGGAGGAGTATCGTTCCTATGGCTACACCTTC.

This chain links TRBV30 with TRBJ2-5; D remains ambiguous. Germline assignment: CDR1 GTSNPN and CDR2 SVGIG (reference sequence). V gave up 2 bases and J gave up 1 base, with 8 bases separating them. The CDR3 length is 13 residues. CDR3 sequence (DNA): TGTGCCTGGAGTTCCCAGATCCAAGAGACCCAGTACTTC. Translated, it gives CAWSSQIQETQYF.

The V gene is TRBV5-1, the J gene TRBJ2-5, with 8 bases fitting TRBD2. J gave up 4 bases and V 4 bases, and 3 bases lay outside the gene matches. Germline V CDR1 and CDR2: SGHRS, YFSETQ. The CDR3 sequence is 13 residues long. The CDR3 DNA is TGCGCCAGCAGCCCCGGGGGGGTAGAGACCCAGTACTTC. The encoded protein is CASSPGGVETQYF. The complete variable domain, with remaining parts taken from reference TRBV5-1 and TRBJ2-5, reads KAGVTQTPRYLIKTRGQQVTLSCSPISGHRSVSWYQQTPGQGLQFLFEYFSETQRNKGNFPGRFSGRQFSNSRSEMNVSTLELGDSALYLCASSPGGVETQYFGPGTRLLVL.

The chain links TRBV7-3 to TRBJ2-1, with 14 bases fitting TRBD2. V shed 5 bases, J shed 0 bases, and the junction held 3 bases outside the gene matches. This CDR3 is 17 amino acids long. Germline loops: CDR1 SGHTA, CDR2 FQGTGA. CDR3 coding DNA: TGTGCCAGCAGCCTCGGGACTAGCGGGAGCTCCTACAATGAGCAGTTCTTC. It codes for CASSLGTSGSSYNEQFF.

The chain recombines TRBV4-3 with TRBJ1-5; D is possibly TRBD1 (6 bases). In germline, CDR1 is LGHNA, CDR2 YSLEER. CDR3 size: 15 residues. Trimming pared 2 bases from V and 4 bases from J, leaving 12 bases between. The CDR3 loop is CASSQTLGGNQPQHF. CDR3 in DNA: TGCGCCAGCAGCCAAACTCTAGGGGGAAATCAGCCCCAGCATTTT.